The sequence of this T cell receptor (beta chain) was determined in a study of T cells after yellow fever vaccination. This clonotype was counted between two and nine times. Each CDR3 protein is one row after TCRdb ran MiXCR on the 5' RACE reads. The data show some 670,000 distinct CDR3 sequences, with 10% to 15% seen just once and more than 12% held by the top ten. The material sequenced was PBMCs, taken on the day of the yellow fever booster vaccination. This receptor was identified in a man aged 25 to 45 who received the YFV17D yellow fever vaccine.

CDR3 region: CASSRQATNTEAFF. The DNA for the CDR3 is TGCGCCAGCAGTCGACAGGCGACGAACACTGAAGCTTTCTTT. The chain is built from TRBV4-3 and TRBJ1-1; D is perhaps TRBD1 (6 bases). In germline, CDR1 is LGHNA, CDR2 YSLEER. The CDR3 is made up of 14 amino acids. Trimming left V 6 bases short and J 1 base short, with 12 bases between.